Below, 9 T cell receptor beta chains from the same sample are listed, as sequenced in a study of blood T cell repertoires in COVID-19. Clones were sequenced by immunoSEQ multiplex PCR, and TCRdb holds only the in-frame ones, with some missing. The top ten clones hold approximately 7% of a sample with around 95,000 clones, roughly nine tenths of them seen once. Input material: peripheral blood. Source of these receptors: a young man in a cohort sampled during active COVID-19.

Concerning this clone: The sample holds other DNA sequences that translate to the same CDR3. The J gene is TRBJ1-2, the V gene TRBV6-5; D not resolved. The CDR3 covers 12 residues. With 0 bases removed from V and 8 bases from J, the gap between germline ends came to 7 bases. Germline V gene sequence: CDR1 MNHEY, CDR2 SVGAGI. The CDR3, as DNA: TGTGCCAGCAGTTACTCGACCGGGGGCTACACCTTC. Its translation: CASSYSTGGYTF.

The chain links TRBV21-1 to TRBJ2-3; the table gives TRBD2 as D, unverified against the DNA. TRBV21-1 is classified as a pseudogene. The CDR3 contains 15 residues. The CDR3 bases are TGTGCCAGCAGCAAAGAACGGGAAGGCACTGATACGCAGTATTTT. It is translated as CASSKEREGTDTQYF.

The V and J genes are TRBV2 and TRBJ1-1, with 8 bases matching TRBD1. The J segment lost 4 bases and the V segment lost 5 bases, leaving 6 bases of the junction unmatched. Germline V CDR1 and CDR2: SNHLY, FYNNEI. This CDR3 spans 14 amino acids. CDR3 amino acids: CASSYGQGRTEAFF. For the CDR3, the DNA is TGTGCCAGCAGTTACGGACAGGGACGCACTGAAGCTTTCTTT.

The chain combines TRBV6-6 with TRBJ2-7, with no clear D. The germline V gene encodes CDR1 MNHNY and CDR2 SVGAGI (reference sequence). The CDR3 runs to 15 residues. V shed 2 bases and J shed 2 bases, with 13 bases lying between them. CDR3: CASSYGQASTYEQYF. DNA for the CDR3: TGTGCCAGCAGTTACGGCCAGGCATCCACCTACGAGCAGTACTTC.

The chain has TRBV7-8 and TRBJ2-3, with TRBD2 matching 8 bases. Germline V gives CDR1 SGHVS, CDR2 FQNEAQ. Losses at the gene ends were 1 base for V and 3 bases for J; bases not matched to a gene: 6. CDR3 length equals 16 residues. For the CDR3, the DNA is TGTGCCAGCAGCTTAGGATCGGGGGGGCGTACAGATACGCAGTATTTT. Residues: CASSLGSGGRTDTQYF.

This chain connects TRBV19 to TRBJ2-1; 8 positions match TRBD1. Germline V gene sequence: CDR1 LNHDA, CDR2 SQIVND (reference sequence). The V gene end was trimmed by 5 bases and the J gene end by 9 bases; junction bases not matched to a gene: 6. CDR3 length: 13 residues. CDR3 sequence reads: CASSRTGSIEQFF. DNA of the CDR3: TGTGCCAGTAGTCGGACAGGGTCCATTGAGCAGTTCTTC.

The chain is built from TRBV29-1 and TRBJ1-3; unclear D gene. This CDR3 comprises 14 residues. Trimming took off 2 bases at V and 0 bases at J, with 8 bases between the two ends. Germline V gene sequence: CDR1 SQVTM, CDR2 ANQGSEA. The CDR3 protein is CSVETESSGNTIYF. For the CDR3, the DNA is TGCAGCGTTGAAACAGAAAGCTCTGGAAACACCATATATTTT.

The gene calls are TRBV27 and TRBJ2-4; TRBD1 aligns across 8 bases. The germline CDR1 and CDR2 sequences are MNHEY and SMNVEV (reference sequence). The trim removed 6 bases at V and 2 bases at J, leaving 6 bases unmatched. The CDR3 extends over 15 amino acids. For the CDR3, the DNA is TGTGCCAGCAGCACGTTCAGGGGGCCCAAAAACATTCAGTACTTC. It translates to CASSTFRGPKNIQYF.

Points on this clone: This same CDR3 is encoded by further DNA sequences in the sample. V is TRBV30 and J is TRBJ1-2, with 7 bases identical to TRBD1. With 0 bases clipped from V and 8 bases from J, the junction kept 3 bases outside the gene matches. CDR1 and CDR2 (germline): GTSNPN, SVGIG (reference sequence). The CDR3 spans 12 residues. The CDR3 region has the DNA TGTGCCTGGAGTGTACAGGGGCCCGGCTACACCTTC. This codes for CAWSVQGPGYTF.